This section outlines one TCR beta chain sequence together with its context. Method: immunoSEQ multiplex PCR; TCRdb's copy keeps in-frame clones and lacks some. Seen here are 50,000 or so clones, about 68% observed once, and the top ten hold less than 5%. Deletions cut 3 bases from V and 0 bases from J, with 10 bases between. This CDR3 is built from 15 residues. CDR1 SGHRS and CDR2 YFSETQ come from the germline V gene. The source of the sample is a study of PD-L1 blockade in urothelial cancer. Study at large: Prior exposure to chemotherapy in patients amounted to 0 to 3 regimens received.

Regarding time point: pretreatment peripheral blood. Sequenced here: PBMCs, sampled around atezolizumab (anti-PD-L1) treatment. The J gene is TRBJ2-1, the V gene TRBV5-1; a possible D gene is TRBD1 (6 bases). The origin of this receptor is a man aged 70 or older with urothelial cancer. This CDR3 reads CASSSGTNSYNEQFF. In DNA form, the CDR3 reads TGCGCCAGCAGCTCGGGGACAAACTCCTACAATGAGCAGTTCTTC.